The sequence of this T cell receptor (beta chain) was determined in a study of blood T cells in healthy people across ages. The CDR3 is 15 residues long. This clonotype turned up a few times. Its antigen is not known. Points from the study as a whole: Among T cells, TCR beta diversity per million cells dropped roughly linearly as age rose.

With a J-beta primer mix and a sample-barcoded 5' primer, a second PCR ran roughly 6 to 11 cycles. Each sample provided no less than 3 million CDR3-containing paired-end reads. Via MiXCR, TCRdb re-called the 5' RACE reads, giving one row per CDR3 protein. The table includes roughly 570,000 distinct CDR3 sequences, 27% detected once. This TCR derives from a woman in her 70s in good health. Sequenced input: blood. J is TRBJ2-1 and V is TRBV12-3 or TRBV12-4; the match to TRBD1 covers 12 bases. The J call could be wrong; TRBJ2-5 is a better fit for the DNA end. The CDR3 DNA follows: TGTGCCAGCAGTACCGGGACAGGGGGCAGGGAGACCCAGTACTTC. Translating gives CASSTGTGGRETQYF.